This T cell receptor beta chain is from a study of blood T cell repertoires in COVID-19. Study background: The United States, Italy and Spain supplied acute and convalescent COVID-19 samples. From T cells, B-cell-depleted T cells, or PBMCs came the material, which was cDNA or gDNA.

Methods used by the authors: From reference gene primer amplification, estimates of nucleated cell counts were derived. TCRdb's copy holds only in-frame clones and misses some; the assay was immunoSEQ multiplex PCR. V and J calls and clone size follow that table, whereas D and trimming were derived from the DNA. The table records some 150,000 clones, about four fifths of them present only once. CDR3 size: 15 residues. V gave up 7 bases and J gave up 4 bases, with 15 bases separating them. Germline V CDR1 and CDR2: SGHRS, YFSETQ. The material sequenced was peripheral blood. This TCR came from a human donor in a cohort sampled during active COVID-19. This chain links TRBV5-1 with TRBJ2-6; D may be TRBD2 (6 bases). Here the CDR3 reads CASGGWGSGANVLTF. The CDR3 DNA reads as TGCGCCAGCGGGGGGTGGGGATCCGGGGCCAACGTCCTGACTTTC. Variable domain in full (rest from reference TRBV5-1 and TRBJ2-6): KAGVTQTPRYLIKTRGQQVTLSCSPISGHRSVSWYQQTPGQGLQFLFEYFSETQRNKGNFPGRFSGRQFSNSRSEMNVSTLELGDSALYLCASGGWGSGANVLTFGAGSRLTVL.